This entry lists 6 T cell receptor beta chains sequenced from one sample in a study of cytomegalovirus exposure and HLA in healthy donors. Clones were read by immunoSEQ multiplex PCR, and TCRdb kept only the in-frame ones, dropping some. Of about 92,000 clones listed, approximately 93% are singletons. Sequenced input: PBMCs. Receptors were obtained from a woman in her 30s in good health and CMV-seropositive.

This clone is a singleton in its sample. The V gene is TRBV27, the J gene TRBJ2-2, with 8 bases fitting TRBD2. Germline lookup yields CDR1 MNHEY and CDR2 SMNVEV (reference sequence). The CDR3 is 16 residues long. J was trimmed by 1 base and V by 7 bases; bases with no gene match: 8. The CDR3 sequence: CASKKSGGLNTGELFF. The CDR3 DNA follows: TGTGCCAGCAAAAAGAGCGGGGGACTGAACACCGGGGAGCTGTTTTTT.

The V and J genes are TRBV30 and TRBJ1-1, with TRBD1 as a possible D gene (5 bases). The CDR3 spans 13 residues. CDR1 and CDR2 (germline): GTSNPN, SVGIG (reference sequence). Trimming stripped 0 bases from V and 5 bases from J, with 10 bases between. CDR3 bases: TGTGCCTGGAGTGTACTGACAGATACTGAAGCTTTCTTT. Amino acids: CAWSVLTDTEAFF.

This rearrangement joins TRBV5-1 to TRBJ1-4; the D gene is possibly TRBD1 (6 bases). The CDR3 has 14 amino acids. The ends were cut back, 1 base at V and 6 bases at J, with 10 bases in the middle. Germline lookup yields CDR1 SGHRS and CDR2 YFSETQ. The DNA for the CDR3 is TGCGCCAGCAGCTTGCAGGGGCCCTATGAAAAACTGTTTTTT. As protein: CASSLQGPYEKLFF.

This clone was picked up a small number of times. The V and J genes are TRBV5-4 and TRBJ2-7, with TRBD1 matching 7 bases. Trimming cost V 2 bases and J 1 base; bases outside gene matches: 6. CDR1 is SGHNT and CDR2 is YYREEE in the germline V gene (reference sequence). This CDR3 is built from 15 residues. CDR3 DNA sequence: TGTGCCAGCAGCTTACAGCAGGGACAGTCCTACGAGCAGTACTTC. Protein sequence: CASSLQQGQSYEQYF.

CDR3 DNA sequence: TGTGCCGGAAACAGGGGTGGTAACATTCAGTACTTC. This codes for CAGNRGGNIQYF. The rearrangement joins TRBV19 to TRBJ2-4; TRBD1 aligns across 7 bases. The CDR3 contains 12 residues. Germline CDR1 is LNHDA and CDR2 is SQIVND (reference sequence). Trimming cost V 11 bases and J 7 bases; bases outside gene matches: 8.

This clone was counted a single time. This chain joins TRBV29-1 and TRBJ2-1, with D tentatively TRBD1 (5 bases). Deletions cut 8 bases from V and 7 bases from J, with 9 bases between. The CDR3 is 10 amino acids. CDR1 SQVTM and CDR2 ANQGSEA come from the germline V gene. CDR3 region: CSTRVNEQFF. The CDR3 nucleotides read TGCAGCACCAGGGTTAATGAGCAGTTCTTC.